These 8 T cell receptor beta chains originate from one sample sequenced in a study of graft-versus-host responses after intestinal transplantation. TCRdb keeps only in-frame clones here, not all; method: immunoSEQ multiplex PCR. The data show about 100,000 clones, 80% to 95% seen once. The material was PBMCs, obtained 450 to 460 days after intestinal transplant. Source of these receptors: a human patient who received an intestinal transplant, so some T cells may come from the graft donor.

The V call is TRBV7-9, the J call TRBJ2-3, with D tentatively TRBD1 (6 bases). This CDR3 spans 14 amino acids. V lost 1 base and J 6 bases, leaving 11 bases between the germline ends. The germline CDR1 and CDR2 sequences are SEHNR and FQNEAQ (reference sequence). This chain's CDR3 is CASSLGTAGDTQYF. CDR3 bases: TGTGCCAGCAGCTTAGGGACAGCTGGGGATACGCAGTATTTT.

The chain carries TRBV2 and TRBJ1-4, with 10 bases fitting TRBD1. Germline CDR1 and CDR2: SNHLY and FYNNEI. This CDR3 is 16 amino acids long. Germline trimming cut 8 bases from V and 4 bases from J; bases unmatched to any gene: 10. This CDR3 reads CASGDRGRSGNEKLFF. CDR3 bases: TGTGCCAGCGGGGACAGGGGACGTTCGGGTAATGAAAAACTGTTTTTT.

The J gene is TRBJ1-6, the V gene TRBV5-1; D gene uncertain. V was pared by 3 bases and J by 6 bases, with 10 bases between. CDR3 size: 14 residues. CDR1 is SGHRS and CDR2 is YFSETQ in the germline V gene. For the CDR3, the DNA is TGCGCCAGCAGCTCACAAGGTTTTAATTCACCCCTCCACTTT. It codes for CASSSQGFNSPLHF. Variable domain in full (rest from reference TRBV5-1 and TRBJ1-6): KAGVTQTPRYLIKTRGQQVTLSCSPISGHRSVSWYQQTPGQGLQFLFEYFSETQRNKGNFPGRFSGRQFSNSRSEMNVSTLELGDSALYLCASSSQGFNSPLHFGNGTRLTVT.

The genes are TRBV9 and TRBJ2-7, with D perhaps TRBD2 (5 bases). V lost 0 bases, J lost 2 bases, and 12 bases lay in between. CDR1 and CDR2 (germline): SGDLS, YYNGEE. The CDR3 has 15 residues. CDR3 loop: CASSVGGGYTYEQYF. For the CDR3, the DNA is TGTGCCAGCAGCGTAGGTGGAGGCTACACCTACGAGCAGTACTTC.

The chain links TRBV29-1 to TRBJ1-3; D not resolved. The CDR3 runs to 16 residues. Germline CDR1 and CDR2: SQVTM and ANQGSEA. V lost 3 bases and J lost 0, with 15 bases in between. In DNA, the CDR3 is TGCAGCGTTGAGGACGTCAGCGTCCTCTCTGGAAACACCATATATTTT. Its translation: CSVEDVSVLSGNTIYF.

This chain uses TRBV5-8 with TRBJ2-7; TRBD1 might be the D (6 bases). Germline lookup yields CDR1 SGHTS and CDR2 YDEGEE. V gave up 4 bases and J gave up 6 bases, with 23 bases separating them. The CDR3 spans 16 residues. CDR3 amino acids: CASSLGHFYLNSEQYF. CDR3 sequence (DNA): TGTGCCAGCAGCCTGGGACACTTTTATCTGAATAGCGAGCAGTACTTC.

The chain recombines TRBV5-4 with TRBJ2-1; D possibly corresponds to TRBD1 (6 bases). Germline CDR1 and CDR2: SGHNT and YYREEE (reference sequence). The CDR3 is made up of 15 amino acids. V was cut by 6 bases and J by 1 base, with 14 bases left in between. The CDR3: CASTTQGKSYNEQFF. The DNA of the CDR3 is TGTGCCAGCACGACACAGGGTAAATCCTACAATGAGCAGTTCTTC.

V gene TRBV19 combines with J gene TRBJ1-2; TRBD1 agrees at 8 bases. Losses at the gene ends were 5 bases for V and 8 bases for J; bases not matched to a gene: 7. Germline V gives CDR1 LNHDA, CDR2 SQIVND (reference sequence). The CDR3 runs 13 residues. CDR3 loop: CASSGQGVGGYTF. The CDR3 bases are TGTGCCAGTAGTGGACAGGGAGTGGGCGGCTACACCTTC.